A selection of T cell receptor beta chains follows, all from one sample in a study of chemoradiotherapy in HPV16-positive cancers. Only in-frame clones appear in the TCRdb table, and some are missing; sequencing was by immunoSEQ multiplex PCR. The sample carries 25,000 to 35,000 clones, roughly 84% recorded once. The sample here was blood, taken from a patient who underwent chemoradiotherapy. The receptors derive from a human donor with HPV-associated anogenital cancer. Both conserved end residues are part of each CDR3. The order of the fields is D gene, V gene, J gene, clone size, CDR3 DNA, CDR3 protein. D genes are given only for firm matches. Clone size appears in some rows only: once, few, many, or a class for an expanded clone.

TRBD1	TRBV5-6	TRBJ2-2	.	TGTGCCAGCAGCTTGGGGGGACAGGGTGTAGCCGGGGAGCTGTTTTTT	CASSLGGQGVAGELFF
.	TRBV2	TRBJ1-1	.	TGTGCCAGCAGTCCCCACAGGGCTTTAGGAGCTTTCTTT	CASSPHRALGAFF
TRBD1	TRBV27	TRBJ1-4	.	TGTGCCAGCAGTTCGACAGGGGGCTTTGAAAAACTGTTTTTT	CASSSTGGFEKLFF
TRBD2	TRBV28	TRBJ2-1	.	TGTGCCAGCAGTTTAGCTTGGCGGGGGAACTACAATGAGCAGTTCTTC	CASSLAWRGNYNEQFF
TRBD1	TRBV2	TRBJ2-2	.	TGTGCCAGCAGCGGACAGGGGGCCGGGGAGCTGTTTTTT	CASSGQGAGELFF
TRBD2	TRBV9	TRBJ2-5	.	TGTGCCAGCAGTCACGAAGCGGGGGAAGAGACCCAGTACTTC	CASSHEAGEETQYF
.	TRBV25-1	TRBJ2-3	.	TGTGCCAGCAGCAGTCGTTGGCCAGGGTCTGAAGATACGCAGTATTTT	CASSSRWPGSEDTQYF
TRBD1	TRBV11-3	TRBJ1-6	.	TGTGCCAGCAGCCAAGTGACAGGGGGGAATTCACCCCTCCACTTT	CASSQVTGGNSPLHF
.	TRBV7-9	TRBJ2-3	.	TGTGCCAGCAGCGTCCAGGGACCCATACACACAGATACGCAGTATTTT	CASSVQGPIHTDTQYF
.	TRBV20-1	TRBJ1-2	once	TGCAGTGTCCGGGATAACTATGGCTACACCTTC	CSVRDNYGYTF
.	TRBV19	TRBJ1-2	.	TGTGCCAGTAGTGTGGCAGGGCGACATAACTATGGCTACACCTTC	CASSVAGRHNYGYTF
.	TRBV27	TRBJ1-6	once	TGTGCCAGCAGCCTAAGCTCCTATAATTCACCCCTCCACTTT	CASSLSSYNSPLHF
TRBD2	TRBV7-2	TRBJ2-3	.	TGTGCCAGCAGCTCGATTAGCGGGGGGACCCGCACAGATACGCAGTATTTT	CASSSISGGTRTDTQYF
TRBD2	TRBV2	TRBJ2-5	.	TGTGCCAGCAGGCCACCGGGACTAGCCCAAGAGACCCAGTACTTC	CASRPPGLAQETQYF
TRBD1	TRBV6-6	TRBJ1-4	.	TGTGCCAGCAGTCACAGGGGGCTAGGAGAAAAACTGTTTTTT	CASSHRGLGEKLFF
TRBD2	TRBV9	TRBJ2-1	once	TGTGCCAGCAGCGGTCTAGCGGGGGGGCATCGGTATGAGCAGTTCTTC	CASSGLAGGHRYEQFF
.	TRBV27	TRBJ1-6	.	TGTGCCAGCAGTCTCGGGGGGCCGGGGGGTAATTCACCCCTCCACTTT	CASSLGGPGGNSPLHF
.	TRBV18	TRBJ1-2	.	TGTGCCAGCTCACCAAGGGGAGAGGGCTATGGCTACACCTTC	CASSPRGEGYGYTF
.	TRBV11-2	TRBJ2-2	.	TGTGCCAGCGTGGAGGGCCGCAACACCGGGGAGCTGTTTTTT	CASVEGRNTGELFF
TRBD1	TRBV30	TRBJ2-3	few	TGTGCCTGGAGTGGACAGGGGGTGATGACAGATACGCAGTATTTT	CAWSGQGVMTDTQYF
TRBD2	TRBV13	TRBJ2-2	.	TGTGCCAGCAGCTGGCGGGGAGGGGATAACACCGGGGAGCTGTTTTTT	CASSWRGGDNTGELFF
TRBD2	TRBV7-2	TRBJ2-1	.	TGTGCCAGCAGCTCCCCCAGCGGGGGGGCCAATGAGCAGTTCTTC	CASSSPSGGANEQFF
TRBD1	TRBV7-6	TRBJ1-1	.	TGTGCCAGCAGCCCTGGGGACAGGGGCACTGAAGCTTTCTTT	CASSPGDRGTEAFF
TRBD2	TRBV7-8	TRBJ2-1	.	TGTGCCAGCAGCTTACCCGCGGGGGGGAAAGAGCAGTTCTTC	CASSLPAGGKEQFF
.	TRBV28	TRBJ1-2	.	TGTGCCAGCAGTTTGAAGATAAACTATGGCTACACCTTC	CASSLKINYGYTF
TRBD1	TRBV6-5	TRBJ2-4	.	TGTGCCAGCAGGTTACAGGGGGCGGTGGGAAACATTCAGTACTTC	CASRLQGAVGNIQYF
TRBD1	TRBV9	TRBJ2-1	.	TGTGCCAGCAGCTTCGGACAGGGCCTGGACAATGAGCAGTTCTTC	CASSFGQGLDNEQFF
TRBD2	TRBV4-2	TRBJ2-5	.	TGTGCCAGCAGCCAAGATCTCGCGGGGGGCCCCCAAGAGACCCAGCACTTC	CASSQDLAGGPQETQHF
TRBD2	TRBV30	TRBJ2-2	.	TGTGCCTGGAGTGGAACTAGCGGGGGGGCCCACGGGGAGCTGTTTTTT	CAWSGTSGGAHGELFF
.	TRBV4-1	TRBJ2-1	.	TGCGCCAGCAGCCTACGGGGCGATAGACTACGGGATGAGCAGTTCTTC	CASSLRGDRLRDEQFF
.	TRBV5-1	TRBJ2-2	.	TGCGCCAGCAGCTTGGAAGGTTATTCCACCGGGGAGCTGTTTTTT	CASSLEGYSTGELFF
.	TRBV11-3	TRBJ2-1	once	TGTGCCAGCAGCTTACAGGGCAATGAGCAGTTCTTC	CASSLQGNEQFF
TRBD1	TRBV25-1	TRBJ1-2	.	TGTGCCAGCAGTGAATCAGGGACAGGGGTCGACTATGGCTACACCTTC	CASSESGTGVDYGYTF
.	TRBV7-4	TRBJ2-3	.	TGTGCCAGCAGCTTTTGTAGTCTGGGAGATACGCAGTATTTT	CASSFCSLGDTQYF
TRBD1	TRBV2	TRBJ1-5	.	TGTGCCAGCAGGTTGAGGGAGGGGCAGGGGGCTTTTAATCAGCCCCAGCATTTT	CASRLREGQGAFNQPQHF
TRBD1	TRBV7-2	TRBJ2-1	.	TGTGCCAGCAGCAAATCGACAGGGGGAAATGAGCAGTTCTTC	CASSKSTGGNEQFF
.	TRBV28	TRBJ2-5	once	TGTGCCAGCCACCCCCTAAAGGTACAAGAGACCCAGTACTTC	CASHPLKVQETQYF
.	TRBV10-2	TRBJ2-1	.	TGCGCCAGCATCGACGGGGGCTTCCACAATGAGCAGTTCTTC	CASIDGGFHNEQFF
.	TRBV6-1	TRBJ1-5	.	TGTGCCAGCAGTGAAGCAGGGGGTTCCCAGCATTTT	CASSEAGGSQHF
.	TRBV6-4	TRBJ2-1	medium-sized	TGTGCCAGCAGTGACTCGGACAGCAATGAGCAGTTCTTC	CASSDSDSNEQFF